The T cell receptor beta chain under discussion was sequenced for a study of OX40 agonist ivuxolimab in advanced cancers. Concerning this clone itself: Its target is not known.

The CDR3 length is 11 residues. The ends were cut back, 8 bases at V and 6 bases at J, with 9 bases in the middle. Germline loops: CDR1 MDHEN, CDR2 SYDVKM. Study findings and constraints: Normalized expansion of T-cell clones was also low for some nonresponders.

Generated by immunoSEQ multiplex PCR, the TCRdb table keeps only in-frame clones and is missing some. The sample has roughly 70,000 clones; about nine tenths are singletons. Material: CD4+ or CD8+ T cells sorted from blood, obtained in a trial of the OX40 agonist ivuxolimab. This chain uses TRBV28 with TRBJ2-3; either TRBD1 or TRBD2 may fit D (5 bases each). The sequence derives from an adult with an advanced solid tumor such as melanoma, head and neck, liver or kidney cancer. The CDR3 spells CASQGVDTQYF. Written as DNA, the CDR3 is TGTGCCAGCCAGGGAGTTGATACGCAGTATTTT.